This entry lists 4 T cell receptor beta chains sequenced from one sample in a study of PD-1 blockade in classical Hodgkin lymphoma. Each of the patients experienced relapse following autologous stem cell transplantation, and their brentuximab vedotin exposure differed. The table came from immunoSEQ multiplex PCR; TCRdb's copy has only in-frame clones and leaves some out. The sample carries more than 35,000 clones, around 78% recorded once. The input for sequencing was peripheral blood mononuclear cells (PBMCs), taken at baseline. The receptors shown here come from a human donor with classical Hodgkin lymphoma.

The V gene is TRBV6-1, the J gene TRBJ2-5; no clear D gene. Between the trimmed V and J ends, which lost 5 bases and 4 bases, there was a span of 8 bases. The CDR3 spans 12 residues. Germline V gene sequence: CDR1 MNHNS, CDR2 SASEGT. The CDR3 nucleotides are TGTGCCAGCAGTTTCTATGGAGAGACCCAGTACTTC. It yields the protein CASSFYGETQYF.

A few counts support this clone. This chain connects TRBV10-1 to TRBJ2-7; D is unresolved. Germline lookup yields CDR1 WNHNN and CDR2 SYGVQD (reference sequence). CDR3 size: 14 residues. Trimming removed 6 bases at V and 3 bases at J, with 15 bases between. The CDR3 loop is CASRGGTNGYEQYF. The CDR3 nucleotides are TGCGCCAGCAGAGGCGGAACTAACGGCTACGAGCAGTACTTC.

The J gene is TRBJ2-5, the V gene TRBV28; D is uncertain. The germline V and J ends were trimmed by 7 bases and 5 bases, with 23 bases remaining between them. Germline CDR1 is MDHEN and CDR2 is SYDVKM. The CDR3 runs to 16 residues. The CDR3 bases are TGTGCCAGCAAAGTAGAAGGATGGCGAGAACTCGAGACCCAGTACTTC. Its translation is CASKVEGWRELETQYF.

The J gene is TRBJ1-1, the V gene TRBV15, with TRBD1 identical over 11 bases. The CDR3 contains 17 residues. In germline, CDR1 is LNHNV, CDR2 YYDKDF (reference sequence). The junction had 11 bases not matched to a gene; V was cut back by 4 bases and J by 4 bases. CDR3 sequence (DNA): TGTGCCACCAGCAAGGTCCTCGGGGACAGGGGGGGCACTGAAGCTTTCTTT. Amino acids: CATSKVLGDRGGTEAFF.